This passage covers 10 T cell receptor beta chains from one sample sequenced in a study of memory CD4+ T cells and cytomegalovirus serostatus. Repertoires were generated with immunoSEQ multiplex PCR, while TCRdb's copy carries only in-frame clones and drops some. The sample shows under 35,000 clones, 70% to 80% of them seen only once. The sort gate was single viable CD3+CD4+CD8-CD45RO+ cells for memory CD4+ T cells. Sequencing was carried out using memory CD4+ T cells from blood. The receptor source for this set is an adult in good health and CMV-seronegative.

CDR3 in DNA: TGCAGCGTACCCAATCCGGGCACAGATACGCAGTATTTT. Translation: CSVPNPGTDTQYF. This chain connects TRBV29-1 to TRBJ2-3, with D unresolved. Trimming took off 6 bases at V and 1 base at J, with 11 bases between the two ends. This CDR3 region has 13 residues. The germline V gene encodes CDR1 SQVTM and CDR2 ANQGSEA.

This sequence joins TRBV10-3 and TRBJ2-5; TRBD1 is a possible D gene (5 bases). The CDR3 spans 15 residues. Germline values: CDR1 ENHRY, CDR2 SYGVKD. Between the trimmed V and J ends, which lost 6 bases and 4 bases, there was a span of 18 bases. CDR3: CAISQNQGVSETQYF. The CDR3 DNA sequence: TGTGCCATCAGCCAAAACCAAGGGGTTTCAGAGACCCAGTACTTC.

The chain links TRBV28 to TRBJ2-7; D gene unclear. CDR1 MDHEN and CDR2 SYDVKM come from the germline V gene. The CDR3 extends over 12 amino acids. V dropped 6 bases and J dropped 7 bases, with 13 bases sitting between them. The CDR3 nucleotides read TGTGCCAGCAGATCGACCCGTCGGGAGCAGTACTTC. Its translation is CASRSTRREQYF.

This clone was seen more than once but under ten times. The CDR3 sequence: CASSLELNTEAFF. In nucleotides, the CDR3 is TGCGCCAGCAGCTTGGAGTTGAACACTGAAGCTTTCTTT. This chain uses TRBV5-1 with TRBJ1-1, with unresolved D. The length of the CDR3 is 13 residues. CDR1 and CDR2 from the germline V gene are SGHRS and YFSETQ. Trimming took off 0 bases at V and 0 bases at J, with 3 bases between the two ends.

The V gene is TRBV6-5, the J gene TRBJ1-1; D may be TRBD1 (6 bases). Germline V lookup: CDR1 MNHEY, CDR2 SVGAGI. Between the trimmed V and J ends, which lost 4 bases and 7 bases, there was a span of 13 bases. The CDR3 has 13 residues. This chain's CDR3 is CASSLTGNYEAFF. Here the CDR3 DNA reads TGTGCCAGCAGTTTGACAGGTAATTATGAAGCTTTCTTT.

The J gene is TRBJ2-1, the V gene TRBV11-3; D might be TRBD2 (5 bases). The V and J ends lost 1 base and 6 bases respectively, with 13 bases between them. The CDR3 spans 15 residues. CDR1 is SGHNT and CDR2 is YENEEA in the germline V gene. CDR3 bases: TGTGCCAGCAGCTTAGGAGGGCTTCCCTCCAATGAGCAGTTCTTC. Translating gives CASSLGGLPSNEQFF.

The chain employs TRBV5-1 and TRBJ2-3; TRBD1 matches at 7 bases. The CDR3 runs to 16 residues. The germline V gene encodes CDR1 SGHRS and CDR2 YFSETQ. Losses at the gene ends were 5 bases for V and 0 bases for J; bases not matched to a gene: 9. The CDR3 loop reads CASSNQPQGSTDTQYF. In DNA, the CDR3 is TGCGCCAGCAGTAACCAACCACAGGGGAGCACAGATACGCAGTATTTT.

This sequence joins TRBV19 and TRBJ2-4, with 7 bases lining up with TRBD2. The CDR3 loop spans 12 amino acids. V was clipped by 4 bases and J by 7 bases; unmatched bases: 1. CDR1 and CDR2 from the germline V gene are LNHDA and SQIVND (reference sequence). CDR3 protein: CASSTGGNIQYF. The CDR3 nucleotides are TGTGCCAGTAGTACCGGGGGGAACATTCAGTACTTC.

The chain combines TRBV6-1 with TRBJ1-6; D possibly corresponds to TRBD1 (5 bases). The CDR3 totals 17 residues. Germline values: CDR1 MNHNS, CDR2 SASEGT. The V gene lost 3 bases and the J gene lost 6 bases, with 18 bases spanning the gap. The chain's CDR3 is CASSDRVLMSGNSPLHF. The CDR3 nucleotides are TGTGCCAGCAGTGACAGGGTGTTAATGTCCGGTAATTCACCCCTCCACTTT.

This rearrangement joins TRBV2 to TRBJ1-1; D is unclear. The CDR3 has 12 amino acids. CDR1 is SNHLY and CDR2 is FYNNEI in the germline V gene. V gave up 4 bases and J gave up 7 bases, with 10 bases separating them. The CDR3 region is CASSVQSYEAFF. CDR3 DNA sequence: TGTGCCAGCAGTGTACAGAGTTATGAAGCTTTCTTT.